This section outlines one T cell receptor (beta chain) sequence together with its context. From 15-18 subjects, every sequencing run obtained over 180 million TCR-beta sequences. TCRdb recomputed calls from the 5' RACE reads with MiXCR, one row per CDR3 protein. The sample lists about 30,000 distinct CDR3 sequences; around 6% were seen once. The CDR3 is 18 residues long. Germline-derived CDR1 and CDR2 are SEHNR and FQNEAQ (reference sequence). V shed 5 bases and J 0 bases; nucleotides not matched to a gene: 15. This sample is part of a study of neurological immune-mediated disorders. The sorted libraries started from under 1.2 million CD4+ or CD8+ T cells.

The origin of this receptor is a woman aged 45-59 years in good health. The sample taken for sequencing was CD4+ T cells from blood. V is TRBV7-9 and J is TRBJ2-7, with 8 bases lining up with TRBD1. The CDR3 DNA follows: TGTGCCAGCAGCCCTCGTCCCGGGACAGGTCGGAGCTCCTACGAGCAGTACTTC. It is translated as CASSPRPGTGRSSYEQYF.